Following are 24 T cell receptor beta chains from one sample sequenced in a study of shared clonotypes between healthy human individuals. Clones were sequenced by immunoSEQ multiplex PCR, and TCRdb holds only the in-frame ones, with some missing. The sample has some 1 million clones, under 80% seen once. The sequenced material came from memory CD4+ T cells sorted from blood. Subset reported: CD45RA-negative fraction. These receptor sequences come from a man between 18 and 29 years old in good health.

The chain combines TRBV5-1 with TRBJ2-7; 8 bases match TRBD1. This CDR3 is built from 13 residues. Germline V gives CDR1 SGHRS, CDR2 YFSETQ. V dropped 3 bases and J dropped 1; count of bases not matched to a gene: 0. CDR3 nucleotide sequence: TGCGCCAGCAGCTGGGACAGGTCCTACGAGCAGTACTTC. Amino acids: CASSWDRSYEQYF.

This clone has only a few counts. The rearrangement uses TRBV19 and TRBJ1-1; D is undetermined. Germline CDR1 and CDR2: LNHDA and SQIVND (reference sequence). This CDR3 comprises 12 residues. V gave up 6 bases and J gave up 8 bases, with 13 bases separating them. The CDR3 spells CASSSIGLEAFF. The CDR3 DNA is TGTGCCAGTAGCTCTATTGGGTTGGAAGCTTTCTTT.

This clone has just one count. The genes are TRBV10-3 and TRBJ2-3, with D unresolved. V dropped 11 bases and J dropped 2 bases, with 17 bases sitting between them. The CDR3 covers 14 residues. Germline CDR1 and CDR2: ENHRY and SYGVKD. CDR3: CAPCFSHITDTQYF. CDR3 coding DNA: TGTGCCCCTTGCTTTAGCCATATCACAGATACGCAGTATTTT.

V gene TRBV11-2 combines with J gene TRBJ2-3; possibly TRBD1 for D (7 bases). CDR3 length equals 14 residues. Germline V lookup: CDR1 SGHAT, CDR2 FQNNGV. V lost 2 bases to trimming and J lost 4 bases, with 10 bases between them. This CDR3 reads CASSLQGGADTQYF. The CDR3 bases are TGTGCCAGCAGCTTACAGGGGGGTGCAGATACGCAGTATTTT.

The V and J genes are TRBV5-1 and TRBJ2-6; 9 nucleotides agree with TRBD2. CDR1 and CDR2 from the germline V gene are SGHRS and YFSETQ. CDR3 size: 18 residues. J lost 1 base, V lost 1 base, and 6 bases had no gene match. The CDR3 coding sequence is TGCGCCAGCAGCTTGCTAGCGGGATCGGATTCTGGGGCCAACGTCCTGACTTTC. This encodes CASSLLAGSDSGANVLTF.

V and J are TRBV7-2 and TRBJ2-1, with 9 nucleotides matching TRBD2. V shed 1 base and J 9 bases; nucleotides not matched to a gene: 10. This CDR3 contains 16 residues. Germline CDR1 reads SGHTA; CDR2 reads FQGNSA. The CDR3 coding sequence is TGTGCCAGCAGCTTAGTAGGCGGGAGGGCCCGGGGTGAGCAGTTCTTC. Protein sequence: CASSLVGGRARGEQFF.

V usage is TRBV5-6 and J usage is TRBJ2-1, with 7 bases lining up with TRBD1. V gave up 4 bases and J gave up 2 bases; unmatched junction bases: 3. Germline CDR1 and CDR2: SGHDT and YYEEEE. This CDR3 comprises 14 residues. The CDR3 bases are TGTGCCAGCAGCACACAGGGGCCCTACAATGAGCAGTTCTTC. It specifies CASSTQGPYNEQFF.

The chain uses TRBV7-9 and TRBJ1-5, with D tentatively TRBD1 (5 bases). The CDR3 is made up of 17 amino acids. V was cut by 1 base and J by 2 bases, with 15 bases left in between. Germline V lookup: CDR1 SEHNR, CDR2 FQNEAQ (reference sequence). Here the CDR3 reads CASSLGGAPGGNQPQHF. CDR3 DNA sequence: TGTGCCAGCAGCTTAGGGGGCGCCCCGGGTGGCAATCAGCCCCAGCATTTT.

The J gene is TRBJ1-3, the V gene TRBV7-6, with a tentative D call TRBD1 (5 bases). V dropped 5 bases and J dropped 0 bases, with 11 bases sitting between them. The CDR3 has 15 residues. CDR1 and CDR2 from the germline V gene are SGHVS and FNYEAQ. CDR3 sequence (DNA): TGTGCCAGCAGCCCGACAGCACCCTCTGGAAACACCATATATTTT. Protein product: CASSPTAPSGNTIYF.

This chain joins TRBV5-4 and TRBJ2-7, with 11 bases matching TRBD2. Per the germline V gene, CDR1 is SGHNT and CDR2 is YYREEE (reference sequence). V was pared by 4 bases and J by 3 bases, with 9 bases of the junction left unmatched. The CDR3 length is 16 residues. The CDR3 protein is CASSLGSSGGVYEQYF. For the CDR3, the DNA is TGTGCCAGCAGCCTAGGGAGTAGCGGGGGGGTCTACGAGCAGTACTTC.

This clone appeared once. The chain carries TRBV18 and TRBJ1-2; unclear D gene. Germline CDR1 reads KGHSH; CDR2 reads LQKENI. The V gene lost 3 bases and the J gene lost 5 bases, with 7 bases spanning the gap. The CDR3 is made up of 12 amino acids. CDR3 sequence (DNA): TGTGCCAGCTCACCCGACGGGTATGGCTACACCTTC. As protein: CASSPDGYGYTF.

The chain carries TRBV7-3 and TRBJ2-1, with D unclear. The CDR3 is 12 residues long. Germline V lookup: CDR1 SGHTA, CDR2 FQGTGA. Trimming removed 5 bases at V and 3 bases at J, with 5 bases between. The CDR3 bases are TGTGCCAGCAGCAATGACTACAATGAGCAGTTCTTC. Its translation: CASSNDYNEQFF. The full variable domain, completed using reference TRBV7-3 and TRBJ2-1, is GAGVSQTPSNKVTEKGKYVELRCDPISGHTALYWYRQSLGQGPEFLIYFQGTGAADDSGLPNDRFFAVRPEGSVSTLKIQRTERGDSAVYLCASSNDYNEQFFGPGTRLTVL.

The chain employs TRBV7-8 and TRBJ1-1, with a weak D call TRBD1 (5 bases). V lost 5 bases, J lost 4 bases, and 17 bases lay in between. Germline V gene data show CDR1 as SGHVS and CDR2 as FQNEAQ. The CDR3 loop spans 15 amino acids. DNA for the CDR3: TGTGCCAGCAGCCGGACCTCAGGGCGGGTCACTGAAGCTTTCTTT. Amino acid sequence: CASSRTSGRVTEAFF.

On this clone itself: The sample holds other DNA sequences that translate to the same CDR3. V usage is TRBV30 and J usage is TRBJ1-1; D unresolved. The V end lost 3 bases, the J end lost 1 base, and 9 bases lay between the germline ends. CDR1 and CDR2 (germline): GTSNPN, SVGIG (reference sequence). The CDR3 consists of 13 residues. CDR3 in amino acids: CAWRRQGNTEAFF. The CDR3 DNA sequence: TGTGCCTGGAGGAGGCAAGGGAACACTGAAGCTTTCTTT.

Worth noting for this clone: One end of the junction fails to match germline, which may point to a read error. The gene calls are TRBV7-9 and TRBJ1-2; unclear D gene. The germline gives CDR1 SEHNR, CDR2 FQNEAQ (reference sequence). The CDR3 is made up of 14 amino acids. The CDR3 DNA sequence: TGTGCCAGCACCCACCGGGAGAACAGCTATGGCTACGCCTTC. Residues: CASTHRENSYGYAF. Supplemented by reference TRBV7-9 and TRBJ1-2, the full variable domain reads DTGVSQNPRHKITKRGQNVTFRCDPISEHNRLYWYRQTLGQGPEFLTYFQNEAQLEKSRLLSDRFSAERPKGSFSTLEIQRTEQGDSAMYLCASTHRENSYGYAFGSGTRLTVV.

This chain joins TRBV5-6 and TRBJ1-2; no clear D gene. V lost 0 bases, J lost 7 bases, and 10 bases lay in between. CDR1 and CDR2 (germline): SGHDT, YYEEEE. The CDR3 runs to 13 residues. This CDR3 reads CASSLGGISGYTF. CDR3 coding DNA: TGTGCCAGCAGCTTGGGAGGGATATCTGGCTACACCTTC.

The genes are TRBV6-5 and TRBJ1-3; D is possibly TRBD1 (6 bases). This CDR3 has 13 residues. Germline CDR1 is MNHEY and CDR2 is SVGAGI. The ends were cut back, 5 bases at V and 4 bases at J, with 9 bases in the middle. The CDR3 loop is CASSTGTGNTIYF. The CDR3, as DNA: TGTGCCAGCAGTACCGGGACAGGAAACACCATATATTTT.

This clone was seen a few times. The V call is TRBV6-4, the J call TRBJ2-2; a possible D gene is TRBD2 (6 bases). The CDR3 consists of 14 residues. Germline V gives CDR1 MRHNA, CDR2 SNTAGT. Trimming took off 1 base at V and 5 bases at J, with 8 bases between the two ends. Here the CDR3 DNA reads TGTGCCAGCAGTGACTTCGGGGGTACCGGGGAGCTGTTTTTT. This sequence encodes CASSDFGGTGELFF.

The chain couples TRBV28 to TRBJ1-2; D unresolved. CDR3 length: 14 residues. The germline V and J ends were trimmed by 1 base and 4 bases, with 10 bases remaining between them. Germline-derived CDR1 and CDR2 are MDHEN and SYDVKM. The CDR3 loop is CASSLFLGRYGYTF. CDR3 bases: TGTGCCAGCAGTTTATTCCTCGGACGCTATGGCTACACCTTC.

CDR3 protein: CASSLALINEQFF. The CDR3 DNA follows: TGTGCCAGCAGCTTAGCTCTTATCAATGAGCAGTTCTTC. J is TRBJ2-1 and V is TRBV13; D is ambiguous. CDR1 is PRHDT, CDR2 FYEKMQ, per germline (reference sequence). The V and J ends lost 1 base and 6 bases respectively, with 7 bases between them. The CDR3 is made up of 13 amino acids.

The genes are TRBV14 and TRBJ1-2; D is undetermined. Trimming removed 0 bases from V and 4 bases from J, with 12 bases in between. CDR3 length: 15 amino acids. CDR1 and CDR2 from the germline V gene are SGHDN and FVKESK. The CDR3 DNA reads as TGTGCCAGCAGCCAAGACCTGCCTCCGACCTATGGCTACACCTTC. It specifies CASSQDLPPTYGYTF.

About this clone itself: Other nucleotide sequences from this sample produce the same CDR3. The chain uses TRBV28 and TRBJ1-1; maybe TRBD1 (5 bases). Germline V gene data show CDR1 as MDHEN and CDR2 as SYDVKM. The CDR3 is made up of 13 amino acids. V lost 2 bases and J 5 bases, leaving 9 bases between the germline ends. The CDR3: CASSLGRVTEAFF. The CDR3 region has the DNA TGTGCCAGCAGTTTAGGCAGGGTTACTGAAGCTTTCTTT.

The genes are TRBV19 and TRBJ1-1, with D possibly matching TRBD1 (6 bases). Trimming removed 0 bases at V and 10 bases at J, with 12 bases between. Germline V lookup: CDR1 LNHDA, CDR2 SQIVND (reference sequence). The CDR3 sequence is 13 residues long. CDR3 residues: CASSIESGGAAFF. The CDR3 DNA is TGTGCCAGTAGTATAGAATCGGGGGGCGCAGCTTTCTTT. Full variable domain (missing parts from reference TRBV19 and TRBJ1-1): DGGITQSPKYLFRKEGQNVTLSCEQNLNHDAMYWYRQDPGQGLRLIYYSQIVNDFQKGDIAEGYSVSREKKESFPLTVTSAQKNPTAFYLCASSIESGGAAFFGQGTRLTVV.

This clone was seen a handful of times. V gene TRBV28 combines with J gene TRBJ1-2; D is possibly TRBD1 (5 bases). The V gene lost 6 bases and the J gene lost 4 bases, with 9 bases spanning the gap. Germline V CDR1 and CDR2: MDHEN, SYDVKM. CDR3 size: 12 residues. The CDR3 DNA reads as TGTGCCAGCAGAGACAGTTCCTATGGCTACACCTTC. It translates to CASRDSSYGYTF.